These 11 T cell receptor beta chains share one sample of origin, sequenced in a study of OX40 agonist ivuxolimab in advanced cancers. Here immunoSEQ multiplex PCR was the method, and the copy in TCRdb shows in-frame clones only, minus some. Of about 84,000 clones in the sample, 90% to 95% were seen once. This sample comprised CD4+ or CD8+ T cells sorted from blood, obtained in a trial of the OX40 agonist ivuxolimab. The receptors originated from an adult with an advanced solid tumor such as melanoma, head and neck, liver or kidney cancer.

The CDR3 bases are TGCAGCGGACTAGGTTCGAACACCGGGGAGCTGTTTTTT. It yields the protein CSGLGSNTGELFF. V is TRBV29-1 and J is TRBJ2-2; a possible D gene is TRBD2 (6 bases). V was clipped by 7 bases and J by 0 bases, with 9 bases between them. Germline V gives CDR1 SQVTM, CDR2 ANQGSEA. This CDR3 is built from 13 residues.

The rearrangement links TRBV10-3 to TRBJ2-7, with D maybe TRBD2 (6 bases). This CDR3 has 13 amino acids. The germline gives CDR1 ENHRY, CDR2 SYGVKD. Trimming took off 8 bases at V and 1 base at J, with 12 bases between the two ends. Written as DNA, the CDR3 is TGTGCCATCGGACCCGGGACTTCCTACGAGCAGTACTTC. The encoded protein is CAIGPGTSYEQYF.

CDR3 nucleotides: TGTGCCAGCAGCTTCGAACGAACTTACTACGAGCAGTACTTC. Protein sequence: CASSFERTYYEQYF. The genes are TRBV5-6 and TRBJ2-7; D not certain. Germline V gives CDR1 SGHDT, CDR2 YYEEEE. V was clipped by 2 bases and J by 3 bases, with 12 bases between them. This CDR3 contains 14 residues.

The sample holds one count of this clone. This chain connects TRBV5-1 to TRBJ2-7; tentatively, D is TRBD2 (5 bases). The germline V and J ends were trimmed by 7 bases and 5 bases, with 13 bases remaining between them. Germline loops: CDR1 SGHRS, CDR2 YFSETQ. This CDR3 comprises 12 residues. This chain's CDR3 is CASAGVVDEQYF. The CDR3 region has the DNA TGCGCCAGCGCCGGGGTTGTGGACGAGCAGTACTTC. Combining the CDR3 with reference TRBV5-1 and TRBJ2-7 gives the whole variable domain KAGVTQTPRYLIKTRGQQVTLSCSPISGHRSVSWYQQTPGQGLQFLFEYFSETQRNKGNFPGRFSGRQFSNSRSEMNVSTLELGDSALYLCASAGVVDEQYFGPGTRLTVT.

Only one count was recorded for this clone. The gene calls are TRBV7-8 and TRBJ1-1; D call uncertain. Looked up from germline, CDR1 is SGHVS and CDR2 is FQNEAQ. Between the trimmed V and J ends, which lost 3 bases and 4 bases, there was a span of 9 bases. CDR3 length: 13 amino acids. CDR3 in DNA: TGTGCCAGCAGCTTCTTTGGGAGCACTGAAGCTTTCTTT. Protein sequence: CASSFFGSTEAFF. Supplemented by reference TRBV7-8 and TRBJ1-1, the full variable domain reads GAGVSQSPRYKVAKRGQDVALRCDPISGHVSLFWYQQALGQGPEFLTYFQNEAQLDKSGLPSDRFFAERPEGSVSTLKIQRTQQEDSAVYLCASSFFGSTEAFFGQGTRLTVV.

This clone was counted once. The gene calls are TRBV6-6 and TRBJ2-7; 10 nucleotides agree with TRBD1. The CDR3 consists of 14 residues. V gave up 6 bases and J gave up 2 bases; unmatched junction bases: 4. Germline V gene lookup returns CDR1 MNHNY and CDR2 SVGAGI (reference sequence). CDR3 DNA sequence: TGTGCCAGCAGACCCGGGACAGGGGCCTACGAGCAGTACTTC. Encoded protein: CASRPGTGAYEQYF.

This chain connects TRBV9 to TRBJ2-7; 8 nucleotides match TRBD2. CDR3 length: 16 residues. Germline-derived CDR1 and CDR2 are SGDLS and YYNGEE. Losses at the gene ends were 2 bases for V and 2 bases for J; bases not matched to a gene: 9. The CDR3 DNA reads as TGTGCCAGCAGCGTCGACTCCTCGGGGGGGGCCTACGAGCAGTACTTC. It encodes CASSVDSSGGAYEQYF.

The chain joins TRBV18 to TRBJ2-1; perhaps TRBD2 as D (5 bases). Germline CDR1 reads KGHSH; CDR2 reads LQKENI. V was pared by 6 bases and J by 3 bases, with 15 bases between. The CDR3 has 15 residues. The CDR3 sequence is CASSHVGSDYNEQFF. The CDR3 DNA sequence: TGTGCCAGCTCCCACGTGGGTAGCGACTACAATGAGCAGTTCTTC.

In this sample, this clone turned up once. At one of its ends the junction is not consistent with the germline gene, which may arise from a read error. The chain joins TRBV27 to TRBJ2-2; the D gene is possibly TRBD2 (5 bases). This CDR3 region has 13 residues. Germline lookup yields CDR1 MNHEY and CDR2 SMNVEV (reference sequence). DNA of the CDR3: TGTGCCAGCGCCACTAGGAACGCCGGGGAGCTGTTTTTT. It is translated as CASATRNAGELFF.

The CDR3 DNA reads TGCGCCAGCAGCTTGGACCCAGGGTCGGACACCGGGGAGCTGTTTTTT. It yields the protein CASSLDPGSDTGELFF. This sequence joins TRBV5-1 and TRBJ2-2; weak D call: TRBD1 (5 bases). Germline CDR1 and CDR2: SGHRS and YFSETQ. This CDR3 spans 16 amino acids. Trimming took 0 bases from V and 3 from J, leaving 12 bases between them.

This rearrangement joins TRBV5-6 to TRBJ2-7; D is perhaps TRBD1 or TRBD2 (5 bases each). The CDR3 is 12 amino acids. Trimming left V 4 bases short and J 5 bases short, with 10 bases between. Germline lookup yields CDR1 SGHDT and CDR2 YYEEEE. CDR3 in amino acids: CASSGPGHEQYF. The CDR3 DNA is TGTGCCAGCAGCGGACCGGGGCACGAGCAGTACTTC.